Sequencing of this T cell receptor beta chain was carried out in a study of T cell changes during pregnancy in multiple sclerosis. Method: immunoSEQ multiplex PCR; TCRdb's copy keeps in-frame clones and lacks some. The sample lists some 80,000 clones, 90% to 95% occurring once. This CDR3 comprises 15 residues. CDR1 and CDR2 (germline): SQVTM, ANQGSEA. V was cut by 6 bases and J by 1 base, with 16 bases left in between. This receptor was identified in a female donor with multiple sclerosis, enrolled in a pregnancy study. The material was peripheral blood, obtained before pregnancy. J is TRBJ2-4 and V is TRBV29-1, with a weak D call TRBD1 (6 bases). The CDR3 spells CSVGFSGVAKNIQYF. The CDR3 region has the DNA TGCAGCGTGGGTTTTTCAGGGGTGGCCAAAAACATTCAGTACTTC.